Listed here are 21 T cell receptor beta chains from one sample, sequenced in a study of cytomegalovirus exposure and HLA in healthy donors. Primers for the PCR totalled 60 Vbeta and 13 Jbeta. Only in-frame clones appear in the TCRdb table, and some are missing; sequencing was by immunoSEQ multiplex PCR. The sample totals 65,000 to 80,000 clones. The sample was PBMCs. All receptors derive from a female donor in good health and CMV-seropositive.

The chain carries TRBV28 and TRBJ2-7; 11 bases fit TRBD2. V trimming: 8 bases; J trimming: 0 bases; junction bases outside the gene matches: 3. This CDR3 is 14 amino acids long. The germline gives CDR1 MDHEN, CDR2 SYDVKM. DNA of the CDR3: TGTGCCAGCTTAGCGGGGGGGAGCTCCTACGAGCAGTACTTC. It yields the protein CASLAGGSSYEQYF.

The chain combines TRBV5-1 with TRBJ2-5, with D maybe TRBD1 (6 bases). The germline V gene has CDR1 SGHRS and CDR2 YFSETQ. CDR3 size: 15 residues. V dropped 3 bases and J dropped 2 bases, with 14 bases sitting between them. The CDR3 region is CASSSSGAPQETQYF. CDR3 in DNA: TGCGCCAGCAGCTCCTCAGGGGCGCCGCAAGAGACCCAGTACTTC.

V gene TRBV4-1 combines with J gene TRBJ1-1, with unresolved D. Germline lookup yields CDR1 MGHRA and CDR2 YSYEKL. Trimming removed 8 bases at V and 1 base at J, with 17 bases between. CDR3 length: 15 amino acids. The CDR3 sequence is CASAFREGWNTEAFF. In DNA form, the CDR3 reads TGCGCCAGCGCCTTTCGGGAAGGGTGGAACACTGAAGCTTTCTTT.

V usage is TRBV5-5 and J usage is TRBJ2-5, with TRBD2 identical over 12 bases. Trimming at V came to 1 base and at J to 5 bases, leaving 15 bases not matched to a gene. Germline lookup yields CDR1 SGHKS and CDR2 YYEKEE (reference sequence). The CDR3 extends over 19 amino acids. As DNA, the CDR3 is TGTGCCAGCAGCTTGCCCCCGGGGGCTAGCGGGAGGGCATTCGAGACCCAGTACTTC. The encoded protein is CASSLPPGASGRAFETQYF.

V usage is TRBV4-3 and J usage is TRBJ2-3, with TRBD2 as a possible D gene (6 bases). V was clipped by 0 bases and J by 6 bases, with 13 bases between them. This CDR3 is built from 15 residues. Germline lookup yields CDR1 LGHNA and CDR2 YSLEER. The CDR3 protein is CASSQDLAREDTQYF. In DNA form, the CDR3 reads TGCGCCAGCAGCCAAGACCTGGCCCGGGAGGATACGCAGTATTTT.

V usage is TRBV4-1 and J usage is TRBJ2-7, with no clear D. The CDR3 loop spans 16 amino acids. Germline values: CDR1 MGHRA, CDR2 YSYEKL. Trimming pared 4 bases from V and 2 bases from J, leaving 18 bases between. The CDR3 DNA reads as TGCGCCAGCAGCCCCTCCTCCACTCGTACGGCCTACGAGCAGTACTTC. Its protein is CASSPSSTRTAYEQYF.

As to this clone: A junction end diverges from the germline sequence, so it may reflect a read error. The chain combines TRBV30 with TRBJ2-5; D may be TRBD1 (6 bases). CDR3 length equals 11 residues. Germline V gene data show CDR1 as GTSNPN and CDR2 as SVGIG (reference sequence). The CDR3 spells CAWAQGENQYF. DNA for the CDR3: TGTGCCTGGGCACAGGGAGAGAACCAGTACTTC.

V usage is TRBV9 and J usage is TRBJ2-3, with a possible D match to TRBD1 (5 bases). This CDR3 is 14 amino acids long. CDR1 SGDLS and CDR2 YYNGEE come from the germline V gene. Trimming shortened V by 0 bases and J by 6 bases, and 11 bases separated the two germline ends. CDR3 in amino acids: CASSVAGILDTQYF. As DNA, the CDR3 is TGTGCCAGCAGCGTAGCAGGGATCTTGGATACGCAGTATTTT.

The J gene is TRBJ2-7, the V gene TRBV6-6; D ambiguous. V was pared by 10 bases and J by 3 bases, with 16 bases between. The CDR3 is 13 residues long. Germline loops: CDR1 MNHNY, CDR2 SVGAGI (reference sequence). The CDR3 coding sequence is TGTGCCACCGAAGTGTCCGGTGGCTACGAGCAGTACTTC. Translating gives CATEVSGGYEQYF.

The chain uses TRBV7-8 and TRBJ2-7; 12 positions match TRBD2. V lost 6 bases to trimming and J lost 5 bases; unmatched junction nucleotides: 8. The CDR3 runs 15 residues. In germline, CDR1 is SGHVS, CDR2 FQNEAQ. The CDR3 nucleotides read TGTGCCAGCAGACCCCCGACTAGCGGGAGTCACGAGCAGTACTTC. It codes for CASRPPTSGSHEQYF.

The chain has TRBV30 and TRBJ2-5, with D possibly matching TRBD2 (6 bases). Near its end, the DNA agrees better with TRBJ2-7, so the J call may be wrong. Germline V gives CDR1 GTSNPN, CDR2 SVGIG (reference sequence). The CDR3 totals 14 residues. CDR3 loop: CAWSPHGGSVEQYF. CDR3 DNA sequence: TGTGCCTGGAGTCCACACGGGGGATCTGTCGAGCAGTACTTC.

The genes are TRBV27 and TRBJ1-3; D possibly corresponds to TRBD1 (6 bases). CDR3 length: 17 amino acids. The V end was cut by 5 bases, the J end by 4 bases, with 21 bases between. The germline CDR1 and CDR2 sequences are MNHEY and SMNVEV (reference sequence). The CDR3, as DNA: TGTGCCAGCAGTCCCGCTCTCCCGGTGGGACAAGGAAACACCATATATTTT. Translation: CASSPALPVGQGNTIYF.

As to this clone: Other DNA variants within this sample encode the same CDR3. This CDR3 is CAWTLAGALAAPLGAFF. In DNA, the CDR3 is TGTGCCTGGACATTGGCAGGGGCCCTTGCTGCACCACTGGGGGCCTTCTTT. The chain has TRBV30 and TRBJ1-1; perhaps TRBD1 as D (6 bases). Trimming took 4 bases from V and 14 from J, leaving 35 bases between them. This CDR3 comprises 17 residues. The germline gives CDR1 GTSNPN, CDR2 SVGIG (reference sequence).

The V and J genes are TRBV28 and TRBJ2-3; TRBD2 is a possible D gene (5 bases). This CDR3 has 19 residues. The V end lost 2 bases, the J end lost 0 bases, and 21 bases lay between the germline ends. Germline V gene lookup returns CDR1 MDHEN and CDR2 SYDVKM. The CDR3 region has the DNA TGTGCCAGCAGTTTAAACGTCCCCGGCGGGCTTCGGAGCACAGATACGCAGTATTTT. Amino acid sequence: CASSLNVPGGLRSTDTQYF.

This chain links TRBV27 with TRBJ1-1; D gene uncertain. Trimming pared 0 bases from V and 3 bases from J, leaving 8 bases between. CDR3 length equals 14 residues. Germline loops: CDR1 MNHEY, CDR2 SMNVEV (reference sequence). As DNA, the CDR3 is TGTGCCAGCAGTTTATCTTACGGGGACACTGAAGCTTTCTTT. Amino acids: CASSLSYGDTEAFF.

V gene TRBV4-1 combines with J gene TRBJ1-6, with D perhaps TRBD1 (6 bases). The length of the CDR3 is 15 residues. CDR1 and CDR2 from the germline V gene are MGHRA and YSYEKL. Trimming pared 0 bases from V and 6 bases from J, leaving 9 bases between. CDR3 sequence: CASSQEGTSNSPLHF. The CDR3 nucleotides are TGCGCCAGCAGCCAAGAAGGGACAAGTAATTCACCCCTCCACTTT.

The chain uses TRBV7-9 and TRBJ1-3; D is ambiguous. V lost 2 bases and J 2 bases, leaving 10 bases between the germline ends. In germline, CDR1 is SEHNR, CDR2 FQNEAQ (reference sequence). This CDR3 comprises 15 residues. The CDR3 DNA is TGTGCCAGCAGCTTAACGAGTTCGGCTGGAAACACCATATATTTT. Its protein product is CASSLTSSAGNTIYF.

The CDR3 DNA reads as TGTGCCAGCTCACCACGGACTGCCCAGAGCTCCTACGAGCAGTACTTC. Translating it yields CASSPRTAQSSYEQYF. This chain links TRBV18 with TRBJ2-7, with TRBD2 as a possible D gene (5 bases). Germline CDR1 KGHSH, CDR2 LQKENI. V was cut by 1 base and J by 0 bases, with 13 bases left in between. The length of the CDR3 is 16 residues.

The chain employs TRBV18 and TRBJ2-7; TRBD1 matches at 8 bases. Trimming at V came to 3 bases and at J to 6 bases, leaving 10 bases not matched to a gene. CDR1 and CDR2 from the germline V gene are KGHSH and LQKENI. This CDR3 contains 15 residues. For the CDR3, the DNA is TGTGCCAGCTCACCTAAGACAGGGGCCCTGGTCGAGCAGTACTTC. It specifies CASSPKTGALVEQYF.

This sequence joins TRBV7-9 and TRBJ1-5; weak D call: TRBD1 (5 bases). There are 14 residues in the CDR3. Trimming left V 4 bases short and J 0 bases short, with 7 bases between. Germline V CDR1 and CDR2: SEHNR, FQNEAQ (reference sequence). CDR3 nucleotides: TGTGCCAGCAGCTATGACAGTAGCAATCAGCCCCAGCATTTT. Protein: CASSYDSSNQPQHF.

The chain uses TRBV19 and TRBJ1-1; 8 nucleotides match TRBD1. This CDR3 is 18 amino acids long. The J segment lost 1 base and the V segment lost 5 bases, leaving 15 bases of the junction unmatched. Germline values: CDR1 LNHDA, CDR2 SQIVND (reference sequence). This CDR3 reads CASSSLTLRGPSNTEAFF. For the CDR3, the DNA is TGTGCCAGTAGTTCCCTAACCCTCAGGGGGCCCTCGAACACTGAAGCTTTCTTT.